This T cell receptor beta chain is drawn from a study of T cell repertoires and Cas9 in healthy adults. The CDR3 has 13 amino acids. Germline CDR1 is SGHAT and CDR2 is FQNNGV. The assay was immunoSEQ multiplex PCR, and TCRdb's table has in-frame clones only and misses some. Of about 20,000 clones in the sample, more than 80% were seen once. Of note for this clone: A read error may account for a junction end that differs from germline.

The source of this sequence is a human donor in good health. The sequenced sample consisted of CD4+ effector T cells (CD127+, CD25-, CD137-, CD154-) from PBMCs; culture status not recorded. The chain has TRBV11-2 and TRBJ2-7; unclear D gene. The CDR3 here is CVSSLVQNYEQYF. The CDR3 DNA follows: TGTGTCAGCAGCTTAGTACAGAACTACGAGCAGTACTTC.